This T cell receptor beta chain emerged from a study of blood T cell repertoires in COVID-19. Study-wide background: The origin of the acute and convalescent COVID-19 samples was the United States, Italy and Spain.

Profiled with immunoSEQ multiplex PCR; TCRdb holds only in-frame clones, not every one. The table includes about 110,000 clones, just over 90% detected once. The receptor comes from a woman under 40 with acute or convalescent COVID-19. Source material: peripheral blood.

The DNA of the CDR3 is TGTGCCAGCAGACGAGAAAGGGGAAGCTCCTACGAGCAGTACTTC. Its protein product is CASRRERGSSYEQYF. This rearrangement joins TRBV28 to TRBJ2-7; D is possibly TRBD1 (5 bases). CDR1 and CDR2 from the germline V gene are MDHEN and SYDVKM. This CDR3 region has 15 residues. V dropped 6 bases and J dropped 0 bases, with 15 bases sitting between them.